The present T cell receptor (beta chain) was sequenced within a study of early T cells in non-severe SARS-CoV-2 infection. Study-level information: Unsorted whole blood bulk RNA was sequenced, with unpaired chains.

This clonotype has only a few counts. From the 5' RACE reads, TCRdb called clonotypes with MiXCR, one entry per CDR3 protein. The table lists fewer than 85,000 distinct CDR3 sequences, roughly a sixth of them singletons. The source of this sequence is an adult who was a healthcare worker with PCR-confirmed SARS-CoV-2 infection or an uninfected control (not recorded which). Material: whole blood.

The CDR3, as DNA: TGTGCCAGCAGTTTCTATGGCAGGACGCAGTATTTT. It yields the protein CASSFYGRTQYF. V is TRBV12-3 or TRBV12-4 and J is TRBJ2-3; D uncertain. V was cut by 3 bases and J by 9 bases, with 10 bases left in between. The CDR3 covers 12 residues.